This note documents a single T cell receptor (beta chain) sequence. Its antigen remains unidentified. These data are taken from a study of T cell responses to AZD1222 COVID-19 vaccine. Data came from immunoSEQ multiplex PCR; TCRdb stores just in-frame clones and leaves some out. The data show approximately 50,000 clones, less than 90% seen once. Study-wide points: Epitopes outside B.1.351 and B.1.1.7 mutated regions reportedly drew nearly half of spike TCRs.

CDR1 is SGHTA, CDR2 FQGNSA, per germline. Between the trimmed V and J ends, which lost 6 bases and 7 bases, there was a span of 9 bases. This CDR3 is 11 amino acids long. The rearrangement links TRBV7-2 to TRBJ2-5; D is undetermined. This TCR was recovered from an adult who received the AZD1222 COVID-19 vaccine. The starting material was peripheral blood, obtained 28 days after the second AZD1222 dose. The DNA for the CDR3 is TGTGCCAGCAGTCCATTGGGGACCCAGTACTTC. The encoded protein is CASSPLGTQYF.